Below are 9 T cell receptor beta chains sequenced from a single sample in a study of sequential checkpoint blockade in melanoma (dated by TCRdb to between 2019 and 2020). According to the study, the label for this sample's treatment or condition signals: randomized to nivolumab then ipilimumab (arm A) or the reverse (arm B). Preparation of the library involved the immunoSEQ multiplex PCR assay. TCRdb obtained this table from immuneACCESS and retained in-frame rearrangements with V and J assigned. These tables miss some clones; where compared with another copy, unresolved V genes account for less than half of the shortfall, and the remainder is unexplained. Across this sample there are 11,000 to 15,000 clones, with about 78% seen only once. The top ten hold under 35% of the sample. The sequencing here drew on CD8+ T cells sorted from blood (inferred from file names), taken from a patient given nivolumab and ipilimumab in sequence. Every receptor here comes from a human donor with melanoma.

A single count supports this clone. This sequence joins TRBV2 and TRBJ1-1; 10 bases are shared with TRBD1. CDR1 SNHLY and CDR2 FYNNEI come from the germline V gene. V lost 7 bases and J lost 3; bases outside the gene matches: 5. CDR3 length: 14 residues. The CDR3 coding sequence is TGTGCCAGCACTCAGGACAGGGGGTACACTGAAGCTTTCTTT. Encoded protein: CASTQDRGYTEAFF.

V usage is TRBV19 and J usage is TRBJ2-1; 8 bases map to TRBD1. V was pared by 4 bases and J by 3 bases, with 5 bases of the junction left unmatched. Germline V gene data show CDR1 as LNHDA and CDR2 as SQIVND (reference sequence). The CDR3 sequence is 15 residues long. The CDR3 is CASSRPGQGYNEQFF. The CDR3 coding sequence is TGTGCCAGTAGTAGGCCCGGACAGGGCTACAATGAGCAGTTCTTC. The full variable domain, with the rest looked up from reference TRBV19 and TRBJ2-1, is DGGITQSPKYLFRKEGQNVTLSCEQNLNHDAMYWYRQDPGQGLRLIYYSQIVNDFQKGDIAEGYSVSREKKESFPLTVTSAQKNPTAFYLCASSRPGQGYNEQFFGPGTRLTVL.

This clone was observed a single time. The chain's CDR3 is CASSQGLAGFSGANVLTF. The CDR3 region has the DNA TGCGCCAGCAGTCAAGGACTAGCGGGATTCTCTGGGGCCAACGTCCTGACTTTC. The rearrangement joins TRBV10-2 to TRBJ2-6, with 12 positions matching TRBD2. The CDR3 sequence is 18 residues long. With 5 bases clipped from V and 0 bases from J, the junction kept 5 bases outside the gene matches. CDR1 WSHSY and CDR2 SAAADI come from the germline V gene.

This clone was seen a handful of times. The chain employs TRBV5-6 and TRBJ2-5; 7 positions match TRBD2. The DNA end is more similar to TRBJ2-7, so the J call may be wrong. Germline V gene data show CDR1 as SGHDT and CDR2 as YYEEEE. The CDR3 runs to 13 residues. CDR3 in amino acids: CASSSGGSYEQYF. CDR3 coding DNA: TGTGCCAGCAGCTCCGGGGGGTCCTACGAGCAGTACTTC.

This sequence joins TRBV2 and TRBJ1-4; D is ambiguous. V lost 3 bases to trimming and J lost 4 bases, with 15 bases between them. This CDR3 is 16 amino acids long. Germline V gene sequence: CDR1 SNHLY, CDR2 FYNNEI. The CDR3 region has the DNA TGTGCCAGCAGTGATAGTAGGCGGGGAAGTAATGAAAAACTGTTTTTT. Its protein product is CASSDSRRGSNEKLFF.

DNA of the CDR3: TGTGCCAGCAGCTTGGCACCCTACGAGCAGTACTTC. Its translation is CASSLAPYEQYF. The V call is TRBV7-2, the J call TRBJ2-7; no reliable D call. The V end was cut by 3 bases, the J end by 2 bases, with 5 bases between. Germline lookup yields CDR1 SGHTA and CDR2 FQGNSA. CDR3 length equals 12 residues.

This clone appeared once. The chain has TRBV9 and TRBJ2-3, with a weak D call TRBD2 (6 bases). Trimming cost V 3 bases and J 6 bases, with 14 bases left between them. Germline CDR1 reads SGDLS; CDR2 reads YYNGEE. The CDR3 extends over 14 amino acids. CDR3 in DNA: TGTGCCAGCAGCGAGGGAGGTGGGGGGGATACGCAGTATTTT. Translating gives CASSEGGGGDTQYF. Drawing the rest from reference TRBV9 and TRBJ2-3, the complete variable domain is DSGVTQTPKHLITATGQRVTLRCSPRSGDLSVYWYQQSLDQGLQFLIQYYNGEERAKGNILERFSAQQFPDLHSELNLSSLELGDSALYFCASSEGGGGDTQYFGPGTRLTVL.

The chain couples TRBV16 to TRBJ1-3; no clear D gene. Trimming took 1 base from V and 2 from J, leaving 6 bases between them. Looked up from germline, CDR1 is KGHSY and CDR2 is FQNENV. The CDR3 loop spans 14 amino acids. CDR3 in amino acids: CASSQFRAGNTIYF. Here the CDR3 DNA reads TGTGCCAGCAGCCAATTTAGAGCTGGAAACACCATATATTTT. The variable domain in full, completed from reference TRBV16 and TRBJ1-3, reads GEEVAQTPKHLVRGEGQKAKLYCAPIKGHSYVFWYQQVLKNEFKFLISFQNENVFDETGMPKERFSAKCLPNSPCSLEIQATKLEDSAVYFCASSQFRAGNTIYFGEGSWLTVV.

Written as DNA, the CDR3 is TGTGCCAGCAGGGGGACAGGGGGCGCCTATGGCTACACCTTC. Protein sequence: CASRGTGGAYGYTF. The rearrangement links TRBV6-1 to TRBJ1-2, with 12 bases aligning to TRBD1. V trimming: 6 bases; J trimming: 4 bases; junction bases outside the gene matches: 3. Germline V gene data show CDR1 as MNHNS and CDR2 as SASEGT. The CDR3 has 14 residues.